This T cell receptor beta chain was observed in a study of cytomegalovirus exposure and HLA in healthy donors. Note on this clone: Its antigen is unidentified.

PCR primers comprised 60 Vbeta and 13 Jbeta primers. The assay was immunoSEQ multiplex PCR, and TCRdb's table has in-frame clones only and misses some. Of about 200,000 clones in the sample, around 88% were seen once. Every donor was a healthy person donating bone marrow. Trimming took off 4 bases at V and 5 bases at J, with 5 bases between the two ends. Germline V gene sequence: CDR1 MDHEN, CDR2 SYDVKM. The CDR3 runs 11 residues. General study points: In a later analysis, HLA-associated TCR beta chains were more clonally expanded than equally common others. After further analysis at a later stage, under 20,000 TCR beta sequences were associated with HLA alleles at 0.05 false discovery rate.

The receptor comes from a woman aged 25-40 years in good health and CMV-seronegative. The V and J genes are TRBV28 and TRBJ1-1; D uncertain. Sequencing input: PBMCs. In nucleotides, the CDR3 is TGTGCCAGCAGTTCTTTTACTGAAGCTTTCTTT. It codes for CASSSFTEAFF.